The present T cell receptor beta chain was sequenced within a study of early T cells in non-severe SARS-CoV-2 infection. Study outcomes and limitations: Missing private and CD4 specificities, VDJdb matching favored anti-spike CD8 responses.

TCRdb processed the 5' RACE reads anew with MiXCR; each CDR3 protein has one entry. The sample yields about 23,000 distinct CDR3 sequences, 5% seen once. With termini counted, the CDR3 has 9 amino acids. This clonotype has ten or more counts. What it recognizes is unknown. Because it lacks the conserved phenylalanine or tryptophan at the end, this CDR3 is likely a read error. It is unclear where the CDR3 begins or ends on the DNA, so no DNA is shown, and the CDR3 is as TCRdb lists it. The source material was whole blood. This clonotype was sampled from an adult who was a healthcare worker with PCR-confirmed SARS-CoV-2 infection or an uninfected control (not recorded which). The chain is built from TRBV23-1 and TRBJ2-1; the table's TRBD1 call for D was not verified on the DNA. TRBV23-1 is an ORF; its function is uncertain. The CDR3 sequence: CASSQVGPR.